This T cell receptor (beta chain) was captured in a study of a mutant IDH1 vaccine in newly diagnosed glioma. The count of this clone is one. Its target is not known. Trimming took 1 base from V and 12 from J, leaving 13 bases between them. This CDR3 is 13 amino acids long. Germline V lookup: CDR1 MDHEN, CDR2 SYDVKM. Produced via immunoSEQ multiplex PCR; TCRdb's table is partial and in-frame only. The sample lists tens of thousands of clones, over 80% occurring once. Time point noted: week 47, end of study. It was 300 ug of mutant IDH1 20-mer peptide that made up each vaccine dose, given with topical imiquimod.

The chain carries TRBV28 and TRBJ2-1; tentative D call: TRBD2 (5 bases). The receptor's source is a man in his thirties or forties with glioma. Sequences were derived from PBMCs, sampled from a glioma patient whose treatment included an IDH1 peptide vaccine. CDR3 sequence (DNA): TGTGCCAGCAGTTTATTACAGCCAAGCGGGCAGTTCTTC. Translating it yields CASSLLQPSGQFF.